This is a list of T cell receptor beta chains from one sample in a study of OX40 agonist ivuxolimab in advanced cancers. The data were produced by immunoSEQ multiplex PCR, yet TCRdb's version contains in-frame clones alone and is incomplete. The sample lists approximately 29,000 clones; roughly 84% were seen once. The sequencing used CD4+ or CD8+ T cells sorted from blood, collected in a trial of the OX40 agonist ivuxolimab. Receptors originate from an adult with an advanced solid tumor such as melanoma, head and neck, liver or kidney cancer. Each CDR3 is given without its conserved first and last residue.

J: TRBJ2-2; V: TRBV4-2; CDR3: ASSPPGTSGGADTGELF
J: TRBJ2-7; V: TRBV2; CDR3: ASRETGGEFREQY
J: TRBJ1-5; V: TRBV2; CDR3: ASRERQLNQPQH
J: TRBJ2-6; V: TRBV9; CDR3: ASSVGPGANVLT
J: TRBJ1-3; V: TRBV27; CDR3: ASSFGPPGNTIY
J: TRBJ1-2; V: TRBV2; CDR3: AVKVLYGYT
J: TRBJ2-1; V: TRBV6-5; CDR3: ASSQGYNEQF
J: TRBJ2-7; V: TRBV7-7; CDR3: ASSPSPRGSYEQY
J: TRBJ2-1; V: TRBV5-4; CDR3: ASSLLAGGNQF
J: TRBJ1-1; V: TRBV29-1; CDR3: SVEGGTIPEAF
J: TRBJ2-5; V: TRBV9; CDR3: ASSADSETQY
J: TRBJ1-4; V: TRBV23-1; CDR3: ASRSGTGEKGEEKLF
J: TRBJ1-1; V: TRBV7-2; CDR3: ASSLVLSTEAF
J: TRBJ1-1; V: TRBV18; CDR3: ASSPSPLSTAEAF
J: TRBJ2-4; V: TRBV28; CDR3: ASSLGAKNIQY
J: TRBJ1-4; V: TRBV7-9; CDR3: AIDLGTGGEKLF
J: TRBJ2-7; V: TRBV6-1; CDR3: ASSGWQGESYEQY